Here is one T cell receptor (beta chain) with its context. This clone was counted between two and nine times. Its antigen remains unidentified. No much larger clone is present one base from it, and per-base qualities are unavailable. The method was the immunoSEQ multiplex PCR assay. TCRdb mirrors the immuneACCESS table, restricted to in-frame sequences. Some clones are absent from its copies; in checked studies, under half trace to an unresolved V gene, and the reason for the others is unknown. Counted in this sample were 85,000 to 95,000 clones; 88% of them appeared once. The biggest ten clones account for approximately 15% of the sample. Relative to germline, V is 3 bases shorter and J is 6 bases shorter, with 11 bases between their ends. The CDR3 runs 13 amino acids, cysteine and phenylalanine included. Only the CDR3 DNA stays, 39 bases, in frame from base 1. The CDR1 and CDR2 encoded by the germline V gene (reference sequence) are LGHDT and YNNKEL.

The data derive from a study of control samples from healthy donors and cancer patients (dated by TCRdb to 2020 to 2022). The sequence derives from a woman in her 70s in good health. The sequence is built from TRBV3-1 (or the pseudogene TRBV3-2) and TRBJ1-2; the D gene is unclear. The sequenced material came from blood. The CDR3 here reads CASSQTNLDGYTF. The DNA reads as follows: TGTGCCAGCAGCCAGACAAATCTGGATGGCTACACCTTC.